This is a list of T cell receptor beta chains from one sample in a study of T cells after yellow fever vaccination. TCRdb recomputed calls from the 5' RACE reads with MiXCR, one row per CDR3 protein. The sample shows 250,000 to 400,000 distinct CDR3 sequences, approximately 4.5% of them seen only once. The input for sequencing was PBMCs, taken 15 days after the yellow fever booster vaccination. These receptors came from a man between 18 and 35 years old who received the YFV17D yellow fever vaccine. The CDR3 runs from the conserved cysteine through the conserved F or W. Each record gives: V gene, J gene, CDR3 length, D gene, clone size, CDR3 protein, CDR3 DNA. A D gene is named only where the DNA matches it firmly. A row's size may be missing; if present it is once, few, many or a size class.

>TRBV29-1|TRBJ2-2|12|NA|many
CSGNMNTGELFF
TGCAGCGGGAACATGAACACCGGGGAGCTGTTTTTT
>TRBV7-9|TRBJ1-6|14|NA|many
CASSLLGANSPLHF
TGTGCCAGCAGCTTACTGGGGGCTAATTCACCCCTCCACTTT
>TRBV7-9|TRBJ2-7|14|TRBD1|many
CASSPGGHFYEQYF
TGTGCCAGCAGCCCAGGGGGACACTTCTACGAGCAGTACTTC
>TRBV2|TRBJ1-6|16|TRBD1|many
CASLDRGRTYNSPLHF
TGTGCCAGCCTTGACAGGGGGCGAACCTATAATTCACCCCTCCACTTT
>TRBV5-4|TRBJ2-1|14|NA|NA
CASSLDLGSSEQFF
TGTGCCAGCAGCTTGGATCTGGGGTCTAGCGAGCAGTTCTTC
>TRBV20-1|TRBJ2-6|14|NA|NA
CSASQISGANVLTF
TGCAGTGCTAGCCAGATCTCTGGGGCCAACGTCCTGACTTTC
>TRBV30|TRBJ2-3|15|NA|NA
CAWSVRLPSPDTQYF
TGTGCCTGGAGTGTGCGCCTTCCCAGCCCAGATACGCAGTATTTT
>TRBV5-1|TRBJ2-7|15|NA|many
CASSSEGATTGEQYF
TGCGCCAGCAGCTCCGAAGGGGCCACTACGGGGGAGCAGTACTTC
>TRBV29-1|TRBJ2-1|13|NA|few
CSVEREWIDEQFF
TGCAGCGTTGAACGGGAGTGGATAGATGAGCAGTTCTTC
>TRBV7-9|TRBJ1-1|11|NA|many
CASSQTTGAFF
TGTGCCAGCAGCCAGACCACGGGAGCTTTCTTT
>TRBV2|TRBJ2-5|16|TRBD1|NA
CASSEARGQGEETQYF
TGTGCCAGCAGTGAAGCGAGGGGGCAGGGCGAAGAGACCCAGTACTTC
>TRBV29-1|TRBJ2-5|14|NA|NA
CSVEDFGGRETQYF
TGCAGCGTTGAAGATTTCGGGGGAAGAGAGACCCAGTACTTC
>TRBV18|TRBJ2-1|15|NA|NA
CASSPLARGYNEQFF
TGTGCCAGCTCACCGCTAGCGAGGGGGTACAATGAGCAGTTCTTC
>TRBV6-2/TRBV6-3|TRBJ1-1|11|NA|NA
CASRTRREAFF
TGTGCCAGCAGGACTCGGAGAGAAGCTTTCTTT
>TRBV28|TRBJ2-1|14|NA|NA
CATNPVRVGNEQFF
TGTGCCACCAACCCAGTCAGGGTAGGCAATGAGCAGTTCTTC
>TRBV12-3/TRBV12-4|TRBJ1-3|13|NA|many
CASRWLSGNTIYF
TGTGCCAGCAGGTGGCTCTCTGGAAACACCATATATTTT